This TCR beta chain was observed in a study of T cells in Graves' hyperthyroidism and ophthalmopathy. Findings and limits, study-wide: Most clonotypes that expanded in the thyroid above 0.001 also showed up in blood.

TCR beta CDR3 sequences were amplified from RNA transcripts. With the HTBI primer set, the TCR CDR3 went through a first round of RT-PCR. TCRdb re-called the multiplex PCR reads with MiXCR, one entry per CDR3 protein. The repertoire holds 700,000 to 850,000 distinct CDR3 sequences, with roughly 32% as singletons. Patients counted as stable if ophthalmopathy did not develop within 18 months. Patients were excluded because of uncontrolled infection, other autoimmune disease, pregnancy or lactation. PBMCs stemmed from 8.5 to 10 ml fresh peripheral blood. Per the germline V gene, CDR1 is LGHNA and CDR2 is YSLEER. V lost 0 bases, J lost 4 bases, and 10 bases lay in between. The CDR3 covers 15 residues. This clonotype showed up just a few times. Its matching antigen is unknown.

Sequenced input: blood. The gene calls are TRBV4-3 and TRBJ1-5; D is ambiguous. This receptor was obtained from a woman aged 40-49 years with Graves' hyperthyroidism. CDR3 sequence: CASSQDSRSNQPQHF. For the CDR3, the DNA is TGCGCCAGCAGCCAAGACAGCAGGTCTAATCAGCCCCAGCATTTT.